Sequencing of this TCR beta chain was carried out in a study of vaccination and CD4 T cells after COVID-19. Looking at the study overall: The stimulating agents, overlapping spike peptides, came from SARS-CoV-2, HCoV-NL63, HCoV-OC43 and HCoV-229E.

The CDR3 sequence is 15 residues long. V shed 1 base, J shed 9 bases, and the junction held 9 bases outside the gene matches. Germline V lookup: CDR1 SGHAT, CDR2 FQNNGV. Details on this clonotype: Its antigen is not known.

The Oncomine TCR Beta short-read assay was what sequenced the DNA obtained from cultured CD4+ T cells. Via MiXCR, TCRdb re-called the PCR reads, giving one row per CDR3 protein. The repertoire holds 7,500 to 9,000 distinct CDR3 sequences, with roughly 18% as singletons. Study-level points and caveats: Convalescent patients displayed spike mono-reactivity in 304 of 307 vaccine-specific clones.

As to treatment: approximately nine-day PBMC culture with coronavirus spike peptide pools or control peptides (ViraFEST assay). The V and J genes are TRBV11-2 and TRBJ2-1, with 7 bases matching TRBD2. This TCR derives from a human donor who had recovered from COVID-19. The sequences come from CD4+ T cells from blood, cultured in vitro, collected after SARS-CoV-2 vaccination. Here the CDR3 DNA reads TGTGCCAGCAGCTTAGGGGGGACTACCTTTGGTGAGCAGTTCTTC. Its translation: CASSLGGTTFGEQFF.